Presented here are 14 T cell receptor beta chains from one specimen sequenced in a study of blood T cell repertoires in COVID-19. Using immunoSEQ multiplex PCR, the repertoire was profiled, and TCRdb retains in-frame clones only, with some absent. The sample lists some 290,000 clones, around 90% occurring once. The source material was peripheral blood. These receptors came from a woman in her forties or fifties who had recovered from COVID-19.

This clone has just a few counts. The V and J genes are TRBV28 and TRBJ1-2, with 12 positions matching TRBD1. Germline loops: CDR1 MDHEN, CDR2 SYDVKM. The CDR3 loop spans 15 amino acids. The ends lost 6 bases at V and 8 bases at J; junction bases unmatched: 10. In DNA form, the CDR3 reads TGTGCCAGCAGGGAGTCAACCGGGACAGGGGGCGGCTACACCTTC. Its protein product is CASRESTGTGGGYTF.

This rearrangement joins TRBV19 to TRBJ2-5; the D gene is possibly TRBD2 (5 bases). The ends were cut back, 5 bases at V and 5 bases at J, with 18 bases in the middle. This CDR3 has 15 amino acids. Germline CDR1 is LNHDA and CDR2 is SQIVND (reference sequence). This CDR3 is CASSLRLWLRETQYF. The CDR3 DNA follows: TGTGCCAGTAGTCTTCGACTATGGTTGAGGGAGACCCAGTACTTC.

The chain carries TRBV5-4 and TRBJ1-4, with D perhaps TRBD1 (6 bases). The CDR3 sequence is 12 residues long. Germline assignment: CDR1 SGHNT and CDR2 YYREEE (reference sequence). The CDR3 region has the DNA TGTGCTACCGGGGGGCGAAATGAAAAACTGTTTTTT. Translating it yields CATGGRNEKLFF.

The chain combines TRBV5-4 with TRBJ2-1; 10 bases agree with TRBD2. The CDR3 is 15 amino acids. CDR1 and CDR2 from the germline V gene are SGHNT and YYREEE (reference sequence). The junction had 7 bases not matched to a gene; V was cut back by 0 bases and J by 10 bases. The CDR3 bases are TGTGCCAGCAGCTTGGACCTAGCGGGAGTTGACGAGCAGTTCTTC. Translating it yields CASSLDLAGVDEQFF.

The chain employs TRBV18 and TRBJ2-7, with 7 bases matching TRBD1. The junction had 2 bases not matched to a gene; V was cut back by 0 bases and J by 0 bases. This CDR3 contains 15 residues. Germline V gene sequence: CDR1 KGHSH, CDR2 LQKENI. The CDR3 spells CASSPPGQRSYEQYF. In DNA, the CDR3 is TGTGCCAGCTCACCACCGGGACAGCGCTCCTACGAGCAGTACTTC.

The V call is TRBV11-2, the J call TRBJ2-1; weak D call: TRBD1 (6 bases). Looked up from germline, CDR1 is SGHAT and CDR2 is FQNNGV. This CDR3 has 15 amino acids. Trimming took 4 bases from V and 5 from J, leaving 15 bases between them. The CDR3 region has the DNA TGTGCCAGCAGCTCAACCCAGGACAGCCACAATGAGCAGTTCTTC. Its translation is CASSSTQDSHNEQFF.

V and J are TRBV6-5 and TRBJ2-1, with D tentatively TRBD2 (5 bases). Trimming pared 0 bases from V and 5 bases from J, leaving 14 bases between. From germline, CDR1 is MNHEY and CDR2 SVGAGI. The CDR3 totals 16 residues. CDR3 sequence: CASSYSLLWENNEQFF. In DNA form, the CDR3 reads TGTGCCAGCAGTTACTCCCTCTTGTGGGAGAACAATGAGCAGTTCTTC.

This clone is a singleton in its sample. In nucleotides, the CDR3 is TGCAGCGTTTGGGGACTAGCGGGGGCCAATGAGCAGTTCTTC. Translated, it gives CSVWGLAGANEQFF. The chain couples TRBV29-1 to TRBJ2-1; 14 bases match TRBD2. J was trimmed by 6 bases and V by 5 bases; bases with no gene match: 3. Germline V lookup: CDR1 SQVTM, CDR2 ANQGSEA. This CDR3 has 14 amino acids.

This clone was recorded only once. The chain combines TRBV10-3 with TRBJ2-1; D gene ambiguous. The CDR3 has 12 residues. The V gene lost 10 bases and the J gene lost 7 bases, with 14 bases spanning the gap. In germline, CDR1 is ENHRY, CDR2 SYGVKD. CDR3 protein: CATKLEANEQFF. The CDR3 DNA follows: TGTGCCACCAAATTAGAGGCGAATGAGCAGTTCTTC.

This chain uses TRBV7-3 with TRBJ2-3; TRBD2 aligns across 9 bases. J gave up 2 bases and V 4 bases, and 4 bases lay outside the gene matches. The CDR3 has 15 residues. CDR1 and CDR2 from the germline V gene are SGHTA and FQGTGA. The CDR3 spells CASSSTSGFTDTQYF. The CDR3 coding sequence is TGTGCCAGCAGCTCGACTAGCGGATTCACAGATACGCAGTATTTT.

The chain carries TRBV19 and TRBJ2-7; D is possibly TRBD2 (5 bases). V gave up 3 bases and J gave up 0 bases, with 9 bases separating them. Germline V CDR1 and CDR2: LNHDA, SQIVND (reference sequence). This CDR3 region has 14 residues. For the CDR3, the DNA is TGTGCCAGTAGTATCGGCGGACTCTCCTACGAGCAGTACTTC. Translation: CASSIGGLSYEQYF.

The chain combines TRBV28 with TRBJ2-3, with D possibly TRBD1 on 6 matching bases. Trimming took 3 bases from V and 6 from J, leaving 19 bases between them. This CDR3 contains 16 residues. Germline V CDR1 and CDR2: MDHEN, SYDVKM. CDR3 in DNA: TGTGCCAGCAGTTTTTCCGCAGGGGCTCAGGTGGATACGCAGTATTTT. Residues: CASSFSAGAQVDTQYF.

The genes are TRBV30 and TRBJ1-1; D not certain. CDR3 length: 12 amino acids. V was pared by 3 bases and J by 1 base, with 6 bases between. The germline gives CDR1 GTSNPN, CDR2 SVGIG (reference sequence). CDR3 sequence: CAWRGWNTEAFF. For the CDR3, the DNA is TGTGCCTGGAGGGGCTGGAACACTGAAGCTTTCTTT.

The chain combines TRBV28 with TRBJ1-1; D possibly corresponds to TRBD1 (6 bases). V lost 8 bases and J lost 2, with 12 bases in between. The CDR3 covers 13 residues. In germline, CDR1 is MDHEN, CDR2 SYDVKM. The CDR3 DNA reads as TGTGCCAGCGCGGGGGGGGCAAACACTGAAGCTTTCTTT. Its translation: CASAGGANTEAFF.